This paragraph covers one T cell receptor beta chain sequence. Method: immunoSEQ multiplex PCR; TCRdb's copy keeps in-frame clones and lacks some. Counted here are 200,000 to 250,000 clones, around 82% occurring once; the ten biggest clones make up 4.8%. The data were obtained in a study of blood T cell repertoires in COVID-19. For the study at large: Specimens from acute and convalescent COVID-19 originated in the United States, Italy and Spain.

This CDR3 comprises 16 residues. Germline CDR1 is LNHDA and CDR2 is SQIVND (reference sequence). V was clipped by 10 bases and J by 0 bases, with 16 bases between them. This TCR came from a woman between 45 and 65 years old who had been exposed to COVID-19. The chain couples TRBV19 to TRBJ2-6, with unresolved D. The sequenced sample was PBMCs or T cells enriched from blood (not recorded which). CDR3 region: CATLKGAASGANVLTF. The CDR3 DNA reads as TGTGCCACCCTAAAAGGAGCAGCCTCTGGGGCCAACGTCCTGACTTTC.